One TCR beta chain is described in this entry. What it recognizes is unknown. The data stem from a study of T cell responses to AZD1222 COVID-19 vaccine. Findings and caveats of the study: The span of vaccine-associated CD4 TCRs extended across spike, with dominance at 160-218 and 743-854. Donor demographics were predominantly white British with a female majority; clonal diversity may be underestimated.

The protocol was immunoSEQ multiplex PCR, while the TCRdb copy is restricted to in-frame clones and leaves out a portion. This sample has some 120,000 clones, with 85% to 95% found just once. V was pared by 3 bases and J by 8 bases, with 6 bases of the junction left unmatched. Germline CDR1 reads LGHDT; CDR2 reads YNNKEL (reference sequence). CDR3 size: 15 residues. The specimen comprised peripheral blood, sampled on day 0 of AZD1222 vaccination. J is TRBJ2-1 and V is TRBV3-1 (or the pseudogene TRBV3-2); 11 bases are a match to TRBD2. The sequence was collected from an adult in good health. CDR3: CASSHPSGRLDEQFF. The CDR3 coding sequence is TGTGCCAGCAGCCACCCTAGCGGGAGGTTGGATGAGCAGTTCTTC.